This TCR beta chain was retrieved from a study of cytomegalovirus exposure and HLA in healthy donors. Turning to the study itself: As released early, the data held 70 million to 95 million unique TCRs from HLA-typed donors. The Caucasian-associated ancestry cluster held more than 80% of 398 genotyped donors. Study results and caveats: It was in a later analysis that TCR association rates were seen to vary by HLA locus, highest for DRB1 and lowest for HLA-C. In vitro work confirmed that a few CMV-associated chains recognize CMV antigens.

The PCR employed 60 Vbeta primers together with 13 Jbeta primers. This table comes from immunoSEQ multiplex PCR, and its TCRdb copy is limited to in-frame clones, with some not included. The data show around 130,000 clones, about 8.6% seen once. The germline gives CDR1 ENHRY, CDR2 SYGVKD. The CDR3 totals 14 residues. The V segment lost 5 bases and the J segment 7 bases; nucleotides outside the gene matches: 4. With regard to this clone: Its antigen is not identified.

The specimen sequenced was PBMCs. This TCR derives from a woman in her thirties or forties in good health and CMV-seropositive. The J gene is TRBJ2-2, the V gene TRBV10-3; TRBD2 aligns across 10 bases. The CDR3 DNA follows: TGTGCCATCAGTCAGCGGGGGGGGCTCGGGGAGCTGTTTTTT. Encoded protein: CAISQRGGLGELFF.